Sequencing of this T cell receptor (beta chain) was carried out in a study of blood T cell repertoires in COVID-19. The CDR3 has 14 residues. Germline V gene lookup returns CDR1 LNHDA and CDR2 SQIVND (reference sequence). V was shortened by 5 bases and J by 1 base, with 9 bases between the two germline ends. As originally analysed: Counts of nucleated cells, estimated from reference gene primer amplification, were obtained. Measured with immunoSEQ multiplex PCR; TCRdb has only the in-frame clones, and not every one. The V and J calls and clone size come from that table; D and trimming were worked out from the DNA. The data show hundreds of thousands of clones, with around nine tenths seen just once and 6.5% to 9.5% held by the top ten.

This TCR derives from a woman aged 60-75 years who had recovered from COVID-19. The J gene is TRBJ2-1, the V gene TRBV19, with D tentatively TRBD1 (6 bases). The material sequenced was PBMCs or T cells enriched from blood (not recorded which). For the CDR3, the DNA is TGTGCCAGTAGTGTCGACAGGTCCTACAATGAGCAGTTCTTC. This encodes CASSVDRSYNEQFF.